This TCR beta chain derives from a study of PD-1 blockade in classical Hodgkin lymphoma. At the level of the study: Nivolumab 3 mg/kg was given intravenously every 2 weeks. Study-wide points: Prior to therapy, complete responders displayed diversity much like that of newly diagnosed patients.

Time point in this sample: cycle 4 day 1 (C4D1), after five to seven weeks of nivolumab. Each and every patient relapsed after autologous stem cell transplantation, and patients got differing brentuximab vedotin exposure. Thawed PBMCs underwent magnetic negative selection to yield purified CD4+ T cells. Progressive disease, partial response or complete response was each patient's best response. Notes on this clone: The antigen is undetermined.

Method: immunoSEQ multiplex PCR; TCRdb's copy keeps in-frame clones and lacks some. The data hold approximately 20,000 clones, with around four fifths observed a single time. The CDR3 length is 16 residues. Trimming took 3 bases from V and 7 from J, leaving 19 bases between them. The germline V gene encodes CDR1 LNHDA and CDR2 SQIVND (reference sequence). The sequence came from a human donor with classical Hodgkin lymphoma. The chain combines TRBV19 with TRBJ1-5; tentatively, D is TRBD1 (6 bases). Material: CD4+ T cells from blood, obtained before the fourth cycle of nivolumab. The CDR3 sequence: CASSIEGTQKTQPQHF. CDR3 bases: TGTGCCAGTAGTATCGAGGGGACACAAAAGACCCAGCCCCAGCATTTT.